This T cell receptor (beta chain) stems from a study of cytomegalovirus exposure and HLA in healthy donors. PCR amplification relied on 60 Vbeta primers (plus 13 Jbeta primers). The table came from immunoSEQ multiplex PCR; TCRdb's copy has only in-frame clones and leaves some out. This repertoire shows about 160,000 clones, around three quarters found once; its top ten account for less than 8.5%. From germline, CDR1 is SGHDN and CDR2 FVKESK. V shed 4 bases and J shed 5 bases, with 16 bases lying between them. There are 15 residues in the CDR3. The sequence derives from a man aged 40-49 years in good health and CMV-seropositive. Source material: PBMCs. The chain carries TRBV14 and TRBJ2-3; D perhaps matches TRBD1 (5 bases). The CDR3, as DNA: TGTGCCAGCAGCCGTGACAGCCTAGATGTAGATACGCAGTATTTT. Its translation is CASSRDSLDVDTQYF.